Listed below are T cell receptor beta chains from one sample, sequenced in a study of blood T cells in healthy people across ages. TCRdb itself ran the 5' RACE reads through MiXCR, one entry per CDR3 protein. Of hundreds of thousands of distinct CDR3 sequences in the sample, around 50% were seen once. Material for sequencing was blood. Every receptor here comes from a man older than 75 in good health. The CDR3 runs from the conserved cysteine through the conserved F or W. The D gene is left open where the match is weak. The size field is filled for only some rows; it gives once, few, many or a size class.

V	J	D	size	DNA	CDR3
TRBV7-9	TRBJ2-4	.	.	TGTGCCAGCAGCCACTCAGCTGGGAAAAACATTCAGTACTTC	CASSHSAGKNIQYF
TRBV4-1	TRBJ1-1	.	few	TGCGCCAGCAGCCTGAGGGAGGCGGACACTGAAGCTTTCTTT	CASSLREADTEAFF
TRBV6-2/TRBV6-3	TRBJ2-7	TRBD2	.	TGTGCCAGCAGTAGACTAGCGGAGGTCCCGAGGCTCGTCGACGAGCAGTACTTC	CASSRLAEVPRLVDEQYF
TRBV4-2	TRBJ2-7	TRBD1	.	TGTGCCAGCAGCGAAAGCGACAGGGGAGGCGACGAGCAGTACTTC	CASSESDRGGDEQYF
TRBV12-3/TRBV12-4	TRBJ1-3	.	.	TGTGCCAGCAGGATCCAGGAGTATGGAAACACCATATATTTT	CASRIQEYGNTIYF
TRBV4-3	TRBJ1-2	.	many	TGCGCCAGCAGCCAATCTCCGGCAGGGGCTAACTATGGCTACACCTTC	CASSQSPAGANYGYTF
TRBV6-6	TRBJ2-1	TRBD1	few	TGTGCCAGCTATGACAGGGGGCTTAACAATGAGCAGTTCTTC	CASYDRGLNNEQFF
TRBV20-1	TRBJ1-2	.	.	TGCAGTGCTAGATCCTACGGGACTTCGGGCTATGGCTACACCTTC	CSARSYGTSGYGYTF
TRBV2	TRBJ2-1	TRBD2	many	TGTGCCAGCAGGGGGACTAGAACGGGTGAGCAGTTCTTC	CASRGTRTGEQFF
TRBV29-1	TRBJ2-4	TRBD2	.	TGCAGCGTGGGGGGGTGGCAGGGTGAGGACATTCAGTACTTC	CSVGGWQGEDIQYF
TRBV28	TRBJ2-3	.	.	TGTGCCAGCAGCCTAAATTGGATGGGAGATACGCAGTATTTT	CASSLNWMGDTQYF
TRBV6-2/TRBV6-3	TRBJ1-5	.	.	TGTGCCAGCAGTTGGGGCGACTATAGCAATCAGCCCCAGCATTTT	CASSWGDYSNQPQHF
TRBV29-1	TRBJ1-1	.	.	TGCAGCGTTGTGGTTTGGAGGCAGCTAGAAGCTTTCTTT	CSVVVWRQLEAFF
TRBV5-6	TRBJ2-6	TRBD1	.	TGTGCCAGCAGCCTATGGCTTGACAGGGGGTCCCTCTCTGGGGCCAACGTCCTGACTTTC	CASSLWLDRGSLSGANVLTF
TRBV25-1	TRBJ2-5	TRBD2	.	TGTGCCAGCAGTGAATATCTCAGCGGGGGAGAGACCCAGTACTTC	CASSEYLSGGETQYF
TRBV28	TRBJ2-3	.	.	TGTGCCAGCAGAGGAAGGGGAAGAAGCACAGATACGCAGTATTTT	CASRGRGRSTDTQYF
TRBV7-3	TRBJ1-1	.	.	TGTGCCAGCAGCTTACTCAGTAGACAGCACACTGAAGCTTTCTTT	CASSLLSRQHTEAFF
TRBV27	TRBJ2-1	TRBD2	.	TGTGCCAGCAGCATTCGCCCCAGCACTAGCGGGAACACTGAGCAGTTCTTC	CASSIRPSTSGNTEQFF
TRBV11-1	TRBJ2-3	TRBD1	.	TGTGCCAGCAGCGAACAGGGGGCTGACACAGATACGCAGTATTTT	CASSEQGADTDTQYF
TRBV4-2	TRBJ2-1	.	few	TGTGCCAGCAGCCCATCGGGAGTTGCTGAGCAGTTCTTC	CASSPSGVAEQFF
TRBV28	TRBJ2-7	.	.	TGTGCCAGCACGGGTGGGGCGACCGCGTCCTACGAGCAGTACTTC	CASTGGATASYEQYF
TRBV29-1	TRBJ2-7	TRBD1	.	TGCAGCGTCCTGGGGGACGGACAGGGCTCCTACGAGCAGTACTTC	CSVLGDGQGSYEQYF
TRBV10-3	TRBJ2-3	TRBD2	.	TGTGCCATCAGTGAGAATGAAGCGGGAGGGTCAGATACGCAGTATTTT	CAISENEAGGSDTQYF
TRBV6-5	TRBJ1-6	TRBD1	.	TGTGCCAGCAGTTACGAAACGACAGGGGCGTCCTATAATTCACCCCTCCACTTT	CASSYETTGASYNSPLHF
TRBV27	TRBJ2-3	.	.	TGTGCCAGCAGTCGGGGAGGAGAGACAGATACGCAGTATTTT	CASSRGGETDTQYF
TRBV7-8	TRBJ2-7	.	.	TGTGCCAGCAGCTTAAATGTGGTCTCCGAGGCCTCCTACGAGCAGTACTTC	CASSLNVVSEASYEQYF
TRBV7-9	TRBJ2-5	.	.	TGTGCCAGCGTGGCGGAAGAGACCCAGTACTTC	CASVAEETQYF
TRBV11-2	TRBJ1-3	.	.	TGTGCCAGCAGCTTAGTAGGTTCTGGAAACACCATATATTTT	CASSLVGSGNTIYF
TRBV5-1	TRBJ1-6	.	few	TGCGCCAGCAGCTTGGAACGTTCACCCCTCCACTTT	CASSLERSPLHF
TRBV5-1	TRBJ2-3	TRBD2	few	TGCGCCAGCAGCTTGGCTACGCGGGGGAGCACAGATACGCAGTATTTT	CASSLATRGSTDTQYF
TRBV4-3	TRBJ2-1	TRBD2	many	TGCGCCAGCAGCCAAGTCGGGAGAGCGGGGGAGCAGTTCTTC	CASSQVGRAGEQFF
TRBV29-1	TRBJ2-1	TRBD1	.	TGCAGCGTTGATCGCGAGCAGGGGGCTCTAGGGAAGGTCTCCTACAATGAGCAGTTCTTC	CSVDREQGALGKVSYNEQFF
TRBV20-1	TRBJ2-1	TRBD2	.	TGCAGTGCTAGGACCGGGACTAGCGGGAGGTACAATGAGCAGTTCTTC	CSARTGTSGRYNEQFF
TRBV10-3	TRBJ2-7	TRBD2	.	TGTGCCATCAGTGAAGGGACTAGCGGGACCCCCTACGAGCAGTACTTC	CAISEGTSGTPYEQYF
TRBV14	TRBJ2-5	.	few	TGTGCCAGCAGCCATGTAGGGGGACGGTCCCAAGAGACCCAGTACTTC	CASSHVGGRSQETQYF
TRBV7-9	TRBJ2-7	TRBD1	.	TGTGCCAGCAGCTATCCGGGACAGGGGGCGCGGGAGCAGTACTTC	CASSYPGQGAREQYF
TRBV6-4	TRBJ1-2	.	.	TGTGCCAGCAGTGATGGGGCAGGGGGCTACACCTTC	CASSDGAGGYTF
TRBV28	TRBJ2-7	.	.	TGTGCCGGCGGGCGGGGAGAGGTAGAGTACTTC	CAGGRGEVEYF
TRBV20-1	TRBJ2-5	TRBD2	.	TGCAGTGCTAAGAATAGCGGGAGGCTCCAAGAGACCCAGTACTTC	CSAKNSGRLQETQYF
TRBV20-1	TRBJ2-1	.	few	TGCAGTGCTAGTAAGGGAGGAGTCTCCTACAATGAGCAGTTCTTC	CSASKGGVSYNEQFF
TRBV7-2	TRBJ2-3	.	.	TGTGCCAGCAGCCCCATTGGGCCAGATACGCAGTATTTT	CASSPIGPDTQYF
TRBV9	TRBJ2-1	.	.	TGTGCCAGCAGCGATTTTCGGGAGGAGCAGTTCTTC	CASSDFREEQFF